This T cell receptor (beta chain) was captured by sequencing in a study of cytomegalovirus exposure and HLA in healthy donors. The CDR3 length is 14 residues. CDR1 is SQVTM and CDR2 is ANQGSEA in the germline V gene. V dropped 5 bases and J dropped 5; count of bases not matched to a gene: 9. This PCR relied on a set of 60 Vbeta primers and 13 Jbeta primers. Libraries were prepared by immunoSEQ multiplex PCR; TCRdb keeps only in-frame clonotypes and omits some of them. The table shows 100,000 to 150,000 clones, with 83% occurring only once. In the case of this clone: The antigen is not known.

Study-level findings and limits: Previous analysis showed most TCR beta V segments were productive about 87% or about 30% of the time. In a later analysis, approximately 18,000 TCR beta sequences were associated with HLA alleles at 0.05 false discovery rate. HLA restriction was apparent for most CMV-associated TCR beta chains in a later analysis.

The receptor's source is a woman aged 40 to 50 in good health and CMV-seropositive. The chain joins TRBV29-1 to TRBJ1-2, with 9 nucleotides matching TRBD1. The sample consisted of PBMCs. The CDR3 reads CSVRGTGIWYGYTF. CDR3 sequence (DNA): TGCAGCGTTCGAGGGACAGGGATTTGGTATGGCTACACCTTC.